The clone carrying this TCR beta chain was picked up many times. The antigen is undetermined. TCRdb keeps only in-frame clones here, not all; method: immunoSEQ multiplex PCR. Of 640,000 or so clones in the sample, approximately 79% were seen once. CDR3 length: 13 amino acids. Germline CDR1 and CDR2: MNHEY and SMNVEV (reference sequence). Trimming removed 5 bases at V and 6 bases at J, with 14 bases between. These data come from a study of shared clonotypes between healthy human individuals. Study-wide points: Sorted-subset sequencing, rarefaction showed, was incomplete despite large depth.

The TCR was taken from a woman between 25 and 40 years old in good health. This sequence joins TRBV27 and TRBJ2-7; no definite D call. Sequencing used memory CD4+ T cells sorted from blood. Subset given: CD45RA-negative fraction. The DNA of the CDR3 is TGTGCCAGCAGTCCGCGTCTGTTAGGCGAGCAGTACTTC. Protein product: CASSPRLLGEQYF.